This TCR beta chain was recovered during a study of shared clonotypes between healthy human individuals. Study information: Each donor had three CD4 naive, three CD4 memory, two CD8 naive and one CD8 memory plate. Study results and limitations: What naive subsets generally showed was a larger estimated richness than memory subsets showed.

CDR1 and CDR2 (germline): SGHRS, YFSETQ. With 2 bases removed from V and 4 bases from J, the gap between germline ends came to 15 bases. The CDR3 is 15 amino acids. Several immunoSEQ plates received, in even portions, the genomic DNA of each subset. Measured with immunoSEQ multiplex PCR; TCRdb has only the in-frame clones, and not every one. The sample includes approximately 1.4 million clones, approximately 98% of them seen just once. This clone has a single count. Its antigen remains unidentified. This sequence was found in a young man in good health. Sequenced sample: naive CD4+ T cells sorted from blood. As to subset: CD45RA+ positively selected. The rearrangement links TRBV5-1 to TRBJ2-5; D gene uncertain. The CDR3 loop reads CASSFPPWGGETQYF. The CDR3 DNA reads TGCGCCAGCAGCTTCCCGCCATGGGGTGGAGAGACCCAGTACTTC.